The 15 T cell receptor beta chains reported below all come from one sample, sequenced in a study of Ad26.COV2.S vaccination and SARS-CoV-2 variants. Data came from immunoSEQ multiplex PCR; TCRdb stores just in-frame clones and leaves some out. The data hold nearly 95,000 clones, with under 90% observed a single time. Here the sequenced sample was peripheral blood, taken after recovery from COVID-19. The receptors were gathered from a human donor who had recovered from COVID-19.

The genes are TRBV29-1 and TRBJ1-2; D unclear. Germline V CDR1 and CDR2: SQVTM, ANQGSEA. Between the trimmed V and J ends, which lost 0 bases and 2 bases, there was a span of 16 bases. The CDR3 length is 16 residues. CDR3 sequence (DNA): TGCAGCGTTGAAGATCTGGGCCGACTCTACAACTATGGCTACACCTTC. This gives the protein CSVEDLGRLYNYGYTF.

The V gene is TRBV4-3, the J gene TRBJ1-1, with unresolved D. The ends were cut back, 2 bases at V and 2 bases at J, with 12 bases in the middle. The length of the CDR3 is 15 residues. Germline V gene lookup returns CDR1 LGHNA and CDR2 YSLEER. The chain's CDR3 is CASSQSRRLNTEAFF. The CDR3 nucleotides are TGCGCCAGCAGCCAAAGCCGAAGGCTCAACACTGAAGCTTTCTTT.

The rearrangement links TRBV7-3 to TRBJ2-1; TRBD2 might be the D (6 bases). CDR1 and CDR2 from the germline V gene are SGHTA and FQGTGA. This CDR3 is 15 amino acids long. V gave up 5 bases and J gave up 4 bases, with 15 bases separating them. CDR3 in amino acids: CASSRIAAEYNEQFF. The CDR3 nucleotides read TGTGCCAGCAGCCGAATAGCGGCAGAATACAATGAGCAGTTCTTC.

The chain uses TRBV9 and TRBJ2-3; D gene uncertain. Looked up from germline, CDR1 is SGDLS and CDR2 is YYNGEE. V was trimmed by 4 bases and J by 4 bases, leaving 10 bases between them. The CDR3 spans 13 residues. The CDR3 spells CASSPHRPDTQYF. The CDR3 coding sequence is TGTGCCAGCAGCCCCCACCGACCAGATACGCAGTATTTT.

V usage is TRBV28 and J usage is TRBJ2-1; D gene uncertain. Germline lookup yields CDR1 MDHEN and CDR2 SYDVKM. V was shortened by 2 bases and J by 7 bases, with 12 bases between the two germline ends. The length of the CDR3 is 14 residues. In DNA form, the CDR3 reads TGTGCCAGCAGTTTAATCGTGAACTGGAATGAGCAGTTCTTC. Residues: CASSLIVNWNEQFF.

V usage is TRBV15 and J usage is TRBJ2-3; 11 bases fit TRBD2. The CDR3 spans 17 residues. Germline assignment: CDR1 LNHNV and CDR2 YYDKDF (reference sequence). V lost 4 bases and J lost 2; bases outside the gene matches: 8. CDR3 nucleotides: TGTGCCACCAGCACACGACTAGCGGGGAAAAACACAGATACGCAGTATTTT. The encoded protein is CATSTRLAGKNTDTQYF.

Written as DNA, the CDR3 is TGCAGCGTTGTTGTGGGAGGCCGCACAGATACGCAGTATTTT. Amino acid sequence: CSVVVGGRTDTQYF. The V call is TRBV29-1, the J call TRBJ2-3; D is perhaps TRBD2 (6 bases). Germline lookup yields CDR1 SQVTM and CDR2 ANQGSEA. The CDR3 extends over 14 amino acids. V shed 4 bases and J shed 1 base, with 12 bases lying between them.

V gene TRBV28 combines with J gene TRBJ2-1; D call uncertain. CDR1 is MDHEN and CDR2 is SYDVKM in the germline V gene. The CDR3 covers 15 residues. Trimming cost V 1 base and J 2 bases, with 9 bases left between them. CDR3 in amino acids: CASSLLPLTYNEQFF. Here the CDR3 DNA reads TGTGCCAGCAGTTTATTACCCTTAACCTACAATGAGCAGTTCTTC.

This chain links TRBV7-3 with TRBJ2-1; 9 bases align to TRBD2. Trimming at V came to 0 bases and at J to 8 bases, leaving 8 bases not matched to a gene. Germline loops: CDR1 SGHTA, CDR2 FQGTGA. This CDR3 spans 16 amino acids. CDR3 residues: CASSLTLGLAGHEQFF. CDR3 coding DNA: TGTGCCAGCAGCTTAACGCTGGGACTAGCCGGGCATGAGCAGTTCTTC.

V and J are TRBV24-1 and TRBJ1-6; 9 bases match TRBD1. Germline-derived CDR1 and CDR2 are KGHDR and SFDVKD. The J segment lost 5 bases and the V segment lost 9 bases, leaving 1 base of the junction unmatched. This CDR3 has 13 amino acids. The CDR3 sequence: CATRDRDNSPLHF. The DNA for the CDR3 is TGTGCCACCCGGGACAGGGATAATTCACCCCTCCACTTT.

The table lists this clone with many counts. This chain links TRBV6-2 or TRBV6-3 with TRBJ1-1; D unresolved. The CDR3 is 13 amino acids. V shed 0 bases and J shed 4 bases, with 6 bases lying between them. Germline-derived CDR1 and CDR2 are MNHEY and SVGEGT. CDR3 bases: TGTGCCAGCAGTTACTCTAAGGGCACTGAAGCTTTCTTT. Its protein is CASSYSKGTEAFF.

The chain links TRBV5-6 to TRBJ2-1, with 7 bases that match TRBD1. The length of the CDR3 is 13 residues. V lost 4 bases to trimming and J lost 10 bases; unmatched junction nucleotides: 8. CDR1 and CDR2 (germline): SGHDT, YYEEEE. Here the CDR3 DNA reads TGTGCCAGCAGCCGGACAGGACCTTTAGAGCAGTTCTTC. Translating gives CASSRTGPLEQFF.

The V and J genes are TRBV7-9 and TRBJ1-2; D not certain. The CDR3 covers 16 residues. V was clipped by 5 bases and J by 6 bases, with 22 bases between them. From germline, CDR1 is SEHNR and CDR2 FQNEAQ (reference sequence). CDR3: CASSTSTRASVDGYTF. The DNA for the CDR3 is TGTGCCAGCAGCACCTCGACGAGGGCGTCCGTCGATGGCTACACCTTC.

The chain joins TRBV27 to TRBJ2-3; D may match TRBD1 or TRBD2 (5 bases each). With 2 bases removed from V and 0 bases from J, the gap between germline ends came to 15 bases. In germline, CDR1 is MNHEY, CDR2 SMNVEV (reference sequence). CDR3 length: 17 residues. CDR3 loop: CASSLTGPLKSTDTQYF. CDR3 bases: TGTGCCAGCAGTTTAACGGGACCGCTTAAGAGCACAGATACGCAGTATTTT.

The rearrangement links TRBV11-2 to TRBJ1-4; possible D gene TRBD1, 6 bases. Deletions cut 2 bases from V and 5 bases from J, with 15 bases between. CDR1 is SGHAT and CDR2 is FQNNGV in the germline V gene. CDR3 length: 16 amino acids. Here the CDR3 DNA reads TGTGCCAGCAGCTTAAATATGGGACAACGAAATGAAAAACTGTTTTTT. This translates into CASSLNMGQRNEKLFF.